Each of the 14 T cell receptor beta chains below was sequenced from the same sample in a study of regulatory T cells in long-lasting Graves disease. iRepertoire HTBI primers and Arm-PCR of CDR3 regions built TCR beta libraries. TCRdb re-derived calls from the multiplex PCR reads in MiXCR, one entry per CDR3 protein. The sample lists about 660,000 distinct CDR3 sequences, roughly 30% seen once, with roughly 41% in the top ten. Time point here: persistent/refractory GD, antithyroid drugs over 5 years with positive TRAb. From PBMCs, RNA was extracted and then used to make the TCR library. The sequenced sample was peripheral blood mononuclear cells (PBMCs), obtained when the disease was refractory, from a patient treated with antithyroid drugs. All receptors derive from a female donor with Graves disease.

CDR3 protein: CASSVGRRVSGSAETQYF. The CDR3 coding sequence is TGTGCCAGCAGCGTAGGTCGCAGGGTTAGCGGGAGTGCGGAGACCCAGTACTTC. This chain links TRBV9 with TRBJ2-5; 9 bases map to TRBD2. The CDR3 loop spans 18 amino acids. The germline CDR1 and CDR2 sequences are SGDLS and YYNGEE. V lost 0 bases to trimming and J lost 5 bases; unmatched junction nucleotides: 14.

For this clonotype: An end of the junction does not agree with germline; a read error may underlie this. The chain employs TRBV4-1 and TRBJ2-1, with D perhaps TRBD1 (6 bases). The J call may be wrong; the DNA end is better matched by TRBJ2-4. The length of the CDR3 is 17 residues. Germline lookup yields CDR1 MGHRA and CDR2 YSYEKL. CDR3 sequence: CASGQEFGAGAWNIQYF. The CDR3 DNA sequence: TGCGCCAGCGGCCAAGAGTTTGGGGCAGGGGCGTGGAACATTCAGTACTTC.

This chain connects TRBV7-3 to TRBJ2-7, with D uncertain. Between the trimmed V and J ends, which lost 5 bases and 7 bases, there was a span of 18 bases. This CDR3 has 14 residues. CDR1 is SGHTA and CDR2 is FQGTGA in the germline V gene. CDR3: CASSPGPQNQEQYF. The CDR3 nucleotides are TGTGCCAGCAGCCCTGGACCGCAAAATCAAGAGCAGTACTTC.

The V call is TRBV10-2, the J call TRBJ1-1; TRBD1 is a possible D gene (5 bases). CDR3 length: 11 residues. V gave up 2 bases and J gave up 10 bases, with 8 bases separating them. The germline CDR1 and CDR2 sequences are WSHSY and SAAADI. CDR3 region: CASSEGDLAFF. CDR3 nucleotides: TGCGCCAGCAGTGAGGGGGACTTAGCTTTCTTT.

In nucleotides, the CDR3 is TGTGCCAGCAGTTCTCCAGGTGGTAGGGGGCGCGGACAGCCCCAGCATTTT. This translates into CASSSPGGRGRGQPQHF. The chain carries TRBV28 and TRBJ1-5; TRBD1 matches at 7 bases. Germline trimming cut 4 bases from V and 7 bases from J; bases unmatched to any gene: 16. Per germline, CDR1 MDHEN and CDR2 SYDVKM. This CDR3 has 17 residues. Full variable domain (missing parts from reference TRBV28 and TRBJ1-5): DVKVTQSSRYLVKRTGEKVFLECVQDMDHENMFWYRQDPGLGLRLIYFSYDVKMKEKGDIPEGYSVSREKKERFSLILESASTNQTSMYLCASSSPGGRGRGQPQHFGDGTRLSIL.

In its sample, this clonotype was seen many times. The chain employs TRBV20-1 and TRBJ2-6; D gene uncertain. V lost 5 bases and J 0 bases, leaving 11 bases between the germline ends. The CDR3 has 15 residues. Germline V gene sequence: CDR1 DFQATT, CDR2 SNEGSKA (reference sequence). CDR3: CSALGLSSGANVLTF. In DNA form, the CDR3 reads TGCAGTGCTTTAGGGTTGAGCTCTGGGGCCAACGTCCTGACTTTC.

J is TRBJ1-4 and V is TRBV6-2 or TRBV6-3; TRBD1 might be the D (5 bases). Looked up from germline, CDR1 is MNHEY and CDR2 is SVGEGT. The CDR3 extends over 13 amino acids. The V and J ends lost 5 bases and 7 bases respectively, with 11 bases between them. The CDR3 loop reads CASSRSGGEKLFF. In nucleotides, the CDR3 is TGTGCCAGCAGTCGAAGCGGGGGTGAAAAACTGTTTTTT.

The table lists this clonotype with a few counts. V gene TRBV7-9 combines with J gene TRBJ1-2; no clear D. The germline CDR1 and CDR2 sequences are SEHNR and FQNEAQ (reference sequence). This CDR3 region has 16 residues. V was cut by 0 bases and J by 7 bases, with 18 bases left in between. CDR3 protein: CASSLAQMGLSGGYTF. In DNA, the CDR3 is TGTGCCAGCAGCTTAGCGCAGATGGGTTTAAGTGGTGGCTACACCTTC.

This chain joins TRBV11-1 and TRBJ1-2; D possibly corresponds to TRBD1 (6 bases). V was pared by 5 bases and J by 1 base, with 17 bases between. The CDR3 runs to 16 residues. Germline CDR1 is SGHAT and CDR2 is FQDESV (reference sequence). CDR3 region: CASSPKGQTLNYGYTF. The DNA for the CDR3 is TGTGCCAGCAGCCCGAAAGGACAGACGCTTAACTATGGCTACACCTTC.

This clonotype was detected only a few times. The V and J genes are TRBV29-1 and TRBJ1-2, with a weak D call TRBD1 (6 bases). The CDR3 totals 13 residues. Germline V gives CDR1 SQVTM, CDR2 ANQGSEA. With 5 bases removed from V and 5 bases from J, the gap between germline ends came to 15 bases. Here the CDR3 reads CSVFAGDGYGYTF. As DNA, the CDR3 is TGCAGCGTTTTTGCAGGGGACGGGTATGGCTACACCTTC.

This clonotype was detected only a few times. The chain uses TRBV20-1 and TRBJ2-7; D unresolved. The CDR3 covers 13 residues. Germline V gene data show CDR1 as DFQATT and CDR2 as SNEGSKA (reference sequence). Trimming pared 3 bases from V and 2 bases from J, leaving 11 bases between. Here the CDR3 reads CSASPRSAYEQYF. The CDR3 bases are TGCAGTGCTAGTCCCAGGTCCGCCTACGAGCAGTACTTC.

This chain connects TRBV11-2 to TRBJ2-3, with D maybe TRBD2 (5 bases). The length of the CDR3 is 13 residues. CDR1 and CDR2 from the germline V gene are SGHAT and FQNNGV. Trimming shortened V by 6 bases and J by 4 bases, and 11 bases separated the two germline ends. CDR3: CASSHAGPDTQYF. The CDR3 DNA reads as TGTGCCAGCAGTCACGCGGGCCCAGATACGCAGTATTTT.

Here the CDR3 reads CATSRNSQGSGYTF. For the CDR3, the DNA is TGTGCCACCAGCAGGAATTCACAGGGTAGCGGCTACACCTTC. This chain connects TRBV15 to TRBJ1-2, with D possibly matching TRBD1 (6 bases). Germline lookup yields CDR1 LNHNV and CDR2 YYDKDF (reference sequence). Trimming took off 3 bases at V and 8 bases at J, with 16 bases between the two ends. The CDR3 spans 14 residues.

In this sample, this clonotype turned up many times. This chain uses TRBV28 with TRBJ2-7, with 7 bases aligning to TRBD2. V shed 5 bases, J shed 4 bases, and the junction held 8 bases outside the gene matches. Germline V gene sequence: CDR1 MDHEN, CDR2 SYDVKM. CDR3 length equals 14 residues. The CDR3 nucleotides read TGTGCCAGCAGTAAGCGGGACCGGCCTTACGAGCAGTACTTC. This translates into CASSKRDRPYEQYF.